These T cell receptor beta chains were read from a single sample in a study of OX40 agonist ivuxolimab in advanced cancers. The data were produced by immunoSEQ multiplex PCR, yet TCRdb's version contains in-frame clones alone and is incomplete. The data contain more than 60,000 clones, around 89% of them singletons. The input for sequencing was CD4+ or CD8+ T cells sorted from blood, taken in a trial of the OX40 agonist ivuxolimab. These TCRs come from an adult with an advanced solid tumor such as melanoma, head and neck, liver or kidney cancer. Both conserved end residues are part of each CDR3. The D gene is left open where the match is weak. Clone size appears in some rows only: once, few, many, or a class for an expanded clone.

abundance | d_gene | j_gene | v_gene | CDR3nt | CDR3aa
. | . | TRBJ2-1 | TRBV5-1 | TGCGCCAGCAGCAATATAGGTTCGGATGAGCAGTTCTTC | CASSNIGSDEQFF
few | . | TRBJ1-1 | TRBV6-6 | TGTGCCAGCAGTTACGGTGATTCCACTGAAGCTTTCTTT | CASSYGDSTEAFF
. | TRBD1 | TRBJ2-3 | TRBV9 | TGTGCCAGCTCGACAGGGGTCGCCTTTGCCACAGATACGCAGTATTTT | CASSTGVAFATDTQYF
. | TRBD1 | TRBJ2-1 | TRBV9 | TGTGCCAGCAGCGTAGTAGGGACAGGGGGCCCCTACAATGAGCAGTTCTTC | CASSVVGTGGPYNEQFF
few | . | TRBJ2-2 | TRBV6-5 | TGTGCCAGCAGTTACGGGGGGTCTAACACCGGGGAGCTGTTTTTT | CASSYGGSNTGELFF
. | . | TRBJ2-7 | TRBV27 | TGTGCCAGCAGTTTGGTTTCGGCAGGGAGAGAAGAGCAGTACTTC | CASSLVSAGREEQYF
. | TRBD1 | TRBJ1-1 | TRBV5-4 | TGTGCCAGCAGCTTGGTCCCGACAGGGGCTGAAGCTTTCTTT | CASSLVPTGAEAFF
. | TRBD2 | TRBJ2-7 | TRBV6-5 | TGTGCCAGCAGAGAGGGAGCGGGACCCTGGTACGAGCAGTACTTC | CASREGAGPWYEQYF
once | . | TRBJ1-2 | TRBV2 | TGTGCCAGCAGGACGGGGGGGCATCCGGATGGCTACACCTTC | CASRTGGHPDGYTF
. | . | TRBJ2-2 | TRBV5-1 | TGCGCCAGCAGGAGTGAGGGAGGCAACGGGGAGCTGTTTTTT | CASRSEGGNGELFF
. | . | TRBJ2-6 | TRBV10-3 | TGTGCCATCAGTGAGTCGGCCAGCTCTGGGGCCAACGTCCTGACTTTC | CAISESASSGANVLTF
. | TRBD2 | TRBJ2-5 | TRBV7-3 | TGTGCCAGCAGCCATCGACTAGCGGGAATGGGGACCCAGTACTTC | CASSHRLAGMGTQYF
once | TRBD1 | TRBJ2-2 | TRBV4-1 | TGCGCCAGCAGCCTTAAGGGACAGGGGAACACCGGGGAGCTGTTTTTT | CASSLKGQGNTGELFF
. | . | TRBJ2-7 | TRBV11-2 | TGTGCCAGCAGCGGCCCCCAGCGGTACGAGCAGTACTTC | CASSGPQRYEQYF
. | . | TRBJ1-1 | TRBV5-1 | TGCGCCAGCAGCTTGACCTCAGGGTTTGGGGACACTGAAGCTTTCTTT | CASSLTSGFGDTEAFF
. | . | TRBJ1-1 | TRBV6-5 | TGTGCCAGCAGAGAATCCAGTATGATCTTT | CASRESSMIF
. | . | TRBJ1-2 | TRBV18 | TGTGCCAGCTCACCGGATAATGGCTACAAGGAGGGCTACACCTTC | CASSPDNGYKEGYTF
. | TRBD1 | TRBJ2-7 | TRBV19 | TGTGCCAGTAGTCTCAGGACAGGGGGCTGGTACGAGCAGTACTTC | CASSLRTGGWYEQYF
. | . | TRBJ2-1 | TRBV7-9 | TGTGCCAGCAGCTTTCCGCAGGGTTCGACCACCTACAATGAGCAGTTCTTC | CASSFPQGSTTYNEQFF
. | . | TRBJ2-3 | TRBV30 | TGTGCCTGGAGTGTACTGCGAATGGATACGCAGTATTTT | CAWSVLRMDTQYF
. | TRBD2 | TRBJ2-3 | TRBV5-4 | TGTGCCAGCAGCCCCGGCCTAGCGGGAGGTGAAGATACGCAGTATTTT | CASSPGLAGGEDTQYF
. | TRBD1 | TRBJ2-7 | TRBV6-5 | TGTGCCAGCAGTAGGACAGGGGAGGCCTACGAGCAGTACTTC | CASSRTGEAYEQYF
. | TRBD2 | TRBJ2-7 | TRBV2 | TGTGCCAGCAGTACGGGACTAGCGGGACCCTCCTACGAGCAGTACTTC | CASSTGLAGPSYEQYF
. | . | TRBJ1-1 | TRBV28 | TGTGCCAGCAGTTCGCAAGGGATCTATGGCGGTGTGACTTTCTTT | CASSSQGIYGGVTFF
. | TRBD1 | TRBJ1-4 | TRBV19 | TGTGCCAGTAGAGACAGGGGAGAAACTAATGAAAAACTGTTTTTT | CASRDRGETNEKLFF
. | . | TRBJ2-5 | TRBV5-1 | TGCGCCAGCAGCCCGATCGGGGCTAGCACCGACCAAGAGACCCAGTACTTC | CASSPIGASTDQETQYF
. | TRBD2 | TRBJ2-3 | TRBV11-3 | TGTGCCAGCAGCTTAAGCTGGGCGGGAGAGGAGTATTTT | CASSLSWAGEEYF
. | . | TRBJ1-1 | TRBV29-1 | TGCAGCGTTGAACAGGGGTCGTACACTGAAGCTTTCTTT | CSVEQGSYTEAFF
. | . | TRBJ2-3 | TRBV7-9 | TGTGCCAGTGGCGAGTCTGCACTCTCCACAGATACGCAGTATTTT | CASGESALSTDTQYF
. | TRBD2 | TRBJ2-1 | TRBV7-3 | TGTGCCAGCAGCTTGGTTGGTCTAGCGGGGAAGAATGAGCAGTTCTTC | CASSLVGLAGKNEQFF
. | TRBD1 | TRBJ1-2 | TRBV6-6 | TGTGCCAGCAGTCAACAGGGGAGCGGCTATGGCTACACCTTC | CASSQQGSGYGYTF
. | . | TRBJ2-2 | TRBV19 | TGTGCCACCACAGGGCTAGATAATACCGGGGAGCTGTTTTTT | CATTGLDNTGELFF
. | TRBD2 | TRBJ2-5 | TRBV9 | TGTGCCAGCAGCGACAGTCCGGGACTAGCGGGATTGGAGACCCAGTACTTC | CASSDSPGLAGLETQYF
. | . | TRBJ1-2 | TRBV7-9 | TGTGCCAGCAGCCGGGACACCACTAACTATGGCTACACCTTC | CASSRDTTNYGYTF
. | TRBD1 | TRBJ1-1 | TRBV6-5 | TGTGCCAGCAGATCCCAAGACAGGGAAGAAGCTTTCTTT | CASRSQDREEAFF
. | . | TRBJ2-5 | TRBV6-5 | TGTGCCAGCAGTTACTGGAGTGGGGGGGCAGAGACCCAGTACTTC | CASSYWSGGAETQYF
. | . | TRBJ1-1 | TRBV18 | TGTGCCAGCTCACCACCCCAGGGGCTGGGCACTGAAGCTTTCTTT | CASSPPQGLGTEAFF
. | TRBD2 | TRBJ2-7 | TRBV18 | TGTGCCAGCTCACCGGGACTAGCGGGAGAGGAGCAGTACTTC | CASSPGLAGEEQYF
once | TRBD1 | TRBJ1-2 | TRBV6-5 | TGTGCCTCCCGAACAGGGGGAGCTAACTATGGCTACACCTTC | CASRTGGANYGYTF
. | . | TRBJ1-2 | TRBV9 | TGTGCCAGCAGCGTATCTGGGACAACGTACTATGGCTACACCTTC | CASSVSGTTYYGYTF
. | . | TRBJ1-5 | TRBV4-1 | TGCGCCAGCAGCCAGGCCGGGATTTCGAATCAGCCCCAGCATTTT | CASSQAGISNQPQHF